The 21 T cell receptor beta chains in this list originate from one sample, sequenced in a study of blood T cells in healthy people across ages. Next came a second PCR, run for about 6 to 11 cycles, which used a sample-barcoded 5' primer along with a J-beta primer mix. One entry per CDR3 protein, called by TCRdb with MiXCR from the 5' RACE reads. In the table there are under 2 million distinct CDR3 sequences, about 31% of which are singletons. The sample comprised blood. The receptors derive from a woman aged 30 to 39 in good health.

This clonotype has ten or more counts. CDR3 residues: CASSYIRGSSYNEQFF. The CDR3 region has the DNA TGTGCCAGCAGTTACATTAGGGGGAGCTCCTACAATGAGCAGTTCTTC. The chain is built from TRBV6-5 and TRBJ2-1, with TRBD1 as a possible D gene (6 bases). V was pared by 2 bases and J by 0 bases, with 11 bases between. CDR1 and CDR2 from the germline V gene are MNHEY and SVGAGI. This CDR3 is built from 16 residues.

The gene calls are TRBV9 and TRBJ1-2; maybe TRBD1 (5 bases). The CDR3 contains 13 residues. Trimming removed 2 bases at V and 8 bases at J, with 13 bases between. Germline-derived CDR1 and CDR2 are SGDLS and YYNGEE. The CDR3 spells CASSVTGATGYTF. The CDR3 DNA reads TGTGCCAGCAGCGTGACCGGGGCAACGGGCTACACCTTC.

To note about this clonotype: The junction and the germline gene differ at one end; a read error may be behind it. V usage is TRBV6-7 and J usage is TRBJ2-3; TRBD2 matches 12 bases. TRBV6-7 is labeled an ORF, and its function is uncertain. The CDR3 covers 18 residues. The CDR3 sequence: CTSSYPLRTSGVGDTQYF. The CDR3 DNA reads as TGTACCAGCAGTTACCCTCTACGGACTAGCGGGGTTGGAGATACGCAGTATTTT.

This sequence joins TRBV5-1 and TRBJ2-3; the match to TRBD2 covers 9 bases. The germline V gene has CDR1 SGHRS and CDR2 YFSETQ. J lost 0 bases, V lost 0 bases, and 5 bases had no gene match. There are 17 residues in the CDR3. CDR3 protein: CASSLVLAGRSTDTQYF. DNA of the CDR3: TGCGCCAGCAGCTTGGTTCTAGCGGGGAGGAGCACAGATACGCAGTATTTT.

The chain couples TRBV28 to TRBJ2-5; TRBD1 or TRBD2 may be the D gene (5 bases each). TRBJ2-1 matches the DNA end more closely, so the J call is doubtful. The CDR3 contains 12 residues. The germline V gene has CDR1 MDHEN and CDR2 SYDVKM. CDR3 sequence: CASSSLGVTQFF. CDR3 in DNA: TGTGCCAGCAGTTCCTTGGGGGTGACCCAGTTCTTC.

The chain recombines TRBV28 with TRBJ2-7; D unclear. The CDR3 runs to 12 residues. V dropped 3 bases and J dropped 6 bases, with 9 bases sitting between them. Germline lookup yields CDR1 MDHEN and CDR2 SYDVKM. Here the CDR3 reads CASSFVLVEQYF. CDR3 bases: TGTGCCAGCAGTTTTGTTCTCGTCGAGCAGTACTTC. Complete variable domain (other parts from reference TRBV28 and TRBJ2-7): DVKVTQSSRYLVKRTGEKVFLECVQDMDHENMFWYRQDPGLGLRLIYFSYDVKMKEKGDIPEGYSVSREKKERFSLILESASTNQTSMYLCASSFVLVEQYFGPGTRLTVT.

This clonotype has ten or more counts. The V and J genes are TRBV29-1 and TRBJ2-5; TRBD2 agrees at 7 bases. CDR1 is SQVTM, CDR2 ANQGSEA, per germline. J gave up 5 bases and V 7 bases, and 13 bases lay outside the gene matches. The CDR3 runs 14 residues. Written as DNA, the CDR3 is TGCAGCGCTAGGACGGGAGTGCGGGGGGAGACCCAGTACTTC. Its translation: CSARTGVRGETQYF.

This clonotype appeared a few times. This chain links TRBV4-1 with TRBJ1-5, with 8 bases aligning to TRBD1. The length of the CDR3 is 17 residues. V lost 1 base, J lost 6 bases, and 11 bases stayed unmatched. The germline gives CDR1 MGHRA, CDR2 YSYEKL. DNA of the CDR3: TGCGCCAGCAGCCAAGCCCAAGACAGGGGTCAGGGTCAGCCCCAGCATTTT. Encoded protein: CASSQAQDRGQGQPQHF.

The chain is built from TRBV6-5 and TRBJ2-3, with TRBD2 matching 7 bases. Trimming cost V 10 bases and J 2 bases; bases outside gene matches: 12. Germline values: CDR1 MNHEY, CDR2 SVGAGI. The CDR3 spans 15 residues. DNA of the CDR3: TGTGCCACCGCTCCGTGGGAGGGAATCACAGATACGCAGTATTTT. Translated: CATAPWEGITDTQYF.

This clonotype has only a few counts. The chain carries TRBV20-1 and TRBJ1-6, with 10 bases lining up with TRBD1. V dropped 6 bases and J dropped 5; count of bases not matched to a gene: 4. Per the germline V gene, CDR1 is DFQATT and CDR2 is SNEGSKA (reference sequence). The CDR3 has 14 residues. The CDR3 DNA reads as TGCAGTGCGGGGGGACAGGGGAATAATTCACCCCTCCACTTT. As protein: CSAGGQGNNSPLHF.

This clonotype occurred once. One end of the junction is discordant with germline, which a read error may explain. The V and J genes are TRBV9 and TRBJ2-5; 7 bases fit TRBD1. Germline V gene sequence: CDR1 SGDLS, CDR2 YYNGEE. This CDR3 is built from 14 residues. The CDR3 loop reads CTSSVGGSQETQYF. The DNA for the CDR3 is TGTACCAGCAGCGTAGGGGGCTCTCAAGAGACCCAGTACTTC.

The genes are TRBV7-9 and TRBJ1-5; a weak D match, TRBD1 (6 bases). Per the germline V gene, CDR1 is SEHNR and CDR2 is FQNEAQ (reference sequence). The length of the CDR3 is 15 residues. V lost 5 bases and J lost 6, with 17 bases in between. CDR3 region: CASSGVGGGGQPQHF. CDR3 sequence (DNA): TGTGCCAGCAGCGGAGTGGGAGGGGGGGGTCAGCCCCAGCATTTT.

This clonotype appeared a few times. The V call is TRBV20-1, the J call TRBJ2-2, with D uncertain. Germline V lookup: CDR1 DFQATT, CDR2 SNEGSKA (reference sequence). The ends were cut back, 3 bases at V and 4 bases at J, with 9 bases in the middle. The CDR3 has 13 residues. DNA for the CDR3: TGCAGTGCTAGTCGCCCGACCACCGGGGAGCTGTTTTTT. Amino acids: CSASRPTTGELFF.

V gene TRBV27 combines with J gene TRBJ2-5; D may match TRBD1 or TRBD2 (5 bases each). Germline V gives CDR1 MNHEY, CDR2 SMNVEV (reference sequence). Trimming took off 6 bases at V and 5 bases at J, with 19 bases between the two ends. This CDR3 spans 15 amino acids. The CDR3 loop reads CASSPGTVDWETQYF. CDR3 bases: TGTGCCAGCAGCCCGGGGACCGTTGATTGGGAGACCCAGTACTTC.

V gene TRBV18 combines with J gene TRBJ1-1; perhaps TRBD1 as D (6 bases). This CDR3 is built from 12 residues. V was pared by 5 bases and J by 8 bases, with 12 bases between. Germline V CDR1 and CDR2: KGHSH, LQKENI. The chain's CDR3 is CASSSQGAEAFF. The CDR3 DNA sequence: TGTGCCAGCTCATCACAGGGAGCGGAAGCTTTCTTT.

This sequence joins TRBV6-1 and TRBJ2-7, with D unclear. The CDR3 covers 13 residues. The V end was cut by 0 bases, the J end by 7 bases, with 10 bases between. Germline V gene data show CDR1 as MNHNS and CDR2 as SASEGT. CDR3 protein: CASSEASGGEQYF. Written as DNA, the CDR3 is TGTGCCAGCAGTGAAGCTTCGGGCGGTGAGCAGTACTTC.

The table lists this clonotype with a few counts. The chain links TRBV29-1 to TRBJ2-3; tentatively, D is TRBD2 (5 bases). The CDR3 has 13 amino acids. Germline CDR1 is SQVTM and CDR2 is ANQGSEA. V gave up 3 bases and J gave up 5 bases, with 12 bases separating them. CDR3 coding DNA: TGCAGCGTTGAGACGGGATTTAGAGATACGCAGTATTTT. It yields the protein CSVETGFRDTQYF.

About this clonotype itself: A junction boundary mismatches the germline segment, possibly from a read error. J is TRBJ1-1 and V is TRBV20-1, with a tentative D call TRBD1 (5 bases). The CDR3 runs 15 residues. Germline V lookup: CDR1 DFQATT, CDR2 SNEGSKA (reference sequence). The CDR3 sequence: CSARKGPTGGTGAFF. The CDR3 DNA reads TGCAGTGCTAGAAAAGGACCCACCGGGGGGACTGGAGCTTTCTTT.

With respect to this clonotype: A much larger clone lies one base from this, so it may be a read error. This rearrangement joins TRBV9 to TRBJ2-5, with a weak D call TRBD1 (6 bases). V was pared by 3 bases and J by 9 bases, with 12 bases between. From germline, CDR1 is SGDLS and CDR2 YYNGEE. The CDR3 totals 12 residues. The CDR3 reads CASSGSPGAQYF. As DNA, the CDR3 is TGTGCCAGCAGCGGATCTCCAGGGGCCCAGTACTTC.

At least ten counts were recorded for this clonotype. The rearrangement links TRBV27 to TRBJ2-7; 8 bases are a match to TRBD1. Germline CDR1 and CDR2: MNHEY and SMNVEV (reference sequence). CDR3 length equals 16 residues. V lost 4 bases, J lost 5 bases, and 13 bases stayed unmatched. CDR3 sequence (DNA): TGTGCCAGCAGTTCTCACCCTGGACAGGGTGTCCACGAGCAGTACTTC. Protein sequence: CASSSHPGQGVHEQYF.

The CDR3 here is CASSWTDGYEQYF. In DNA form, the CDR3 reads TGTGCCAGCAGCTGGACGGATGGCTACGAGCAGTACTTC. The rearrangement uses TRBV7-2 and TRBJ2-7; D not certain. Germline V gene data show CDR1 as SGHTA and CDR2 as FQGNSA. V was cut by 4 bases and J by 3 bases, with 10 bases left in between. This CDR3 spans 13 amino acids.